What follows are 11 T cell receptor beta chains derived from one specimen sequenced in a study of cytomegalovirus exposure and HLA in healthy donors. The study ran its PCR with 60 Vbeta and 13 Jbeta primers. TCRdb keeps only in-frame clones here, not all; method: immunoSEQ multiplex PCR. Here the sample spans under 200,000 clones, around 80% being singletons. Sequencing used PBMCs. The receptors stem from a woman between 45 and 60 years old in good health and CMV-seronegative.

The V and J genes are TRBV28 and TRBJ1-3; the match to TRBD1 covers 9 bases. V was clipped by 3 bases and J by 8 bases; unmatched bases: 8. The CDR3 covers 15 residues. Germline V lookup: CDR1 MDHEN, CDR2 SYDVKM. DNA for the CDR3: TGTGCCAGCAGTTTCTCCAACAGGGGGCGGGACACCATATATTTT. Protein: CASSFSNRGRDTIYF.

The CDR3 region is CASIRSSLQETQYF. CDR3 nucleotide sequence: TGTGCCAGTATTCGATCGAGTCTGCAAGAGACCCAGTACTTC. The J gene is TRBJ2-5, the V gene TRBV19; D is undetermined. CDR3 length: 14 amino acids. Germline CDR1 is LNHDA and CDR2 is SQIVND (reference sequence). V was shortened by 7 bases and J by 2 bases, with 14 bases between the two germline ends.

The genes are TRBV7-8 and TRBJ1-1; D unresolved. Trimming removed 0 bases at V and 1 base at J, with 18 bases between. CDR3 length: 18 amino acids. From germline, CDR1 is SGHVS and CDR2 FQNEAQ. The CDR3 DNA sequence: TGTGCCAGCAGCTTAGCGCGGATCTCAGGACTCAAGAACACTGAAGCTTTCTTT. It yields the protein CASSLARISGLKNTEAFF.

The genes are TRBV6-6 and TRBJ1-2; no definite D call. This CDR3 has 13 residues. Germline-derived CDR1 and CDR2 are MNHNY and SVGAGI (reference sequence). V dropped 4 bases and J dropped 4 bases, with 10 bases sitting between them. The CDR3 DNA sequence: TGTGCCAGCAGTTCCCGCTTGAGCTATGGCTACACCTTC. This sequence encodes CASSSRLSYGYTF.

The chain joins TRBV14 to TRBJ1-2; 7 bases agree with TRBD1. This CDR3 region has 15 residues. J lost 2 bases, V lost 1 base, and 4 bases had no gene match. Germline assignment: CDR1 SGHDN and CDR2 FVKESK. The CDR3 DNA reads TGTGCCAGCAGCCAAGTTCACAGGGGAAACTATGGCTACACCTTC. Protein sequence: CASSQVHRGNYGYTF. Full variable domain (outside the CDR3, taken from reference TRBV14 and TRBJ1-2): EAGVTQFPSHSVIEKGQTVTLRCDPISGHDNLYWYRRVMGKEIKFLLHFVKESKQDESGMPNNRFLAERTGGTYSTLKVQPAELEDSGVYFCASSQVHRGNYGYTFGSGTRLTVV.

This chain connects TRBV5-4 to TRBJ2-3, with 8 positions matching TRBD2. The CDR3 is made up of 15 amino acids. With 2 bases clipped from V and 2 bases from J, the junction kept 4 bases outside the gene matches. CDR1 is SGHNT and CDR2 is YYREEE in the germline V gene (reference sequence). The CDR3 nucleotides are TGTGCCAGCAGCTTTAGGCGGGGGGCCACAGATACGCAGTATTTT. Its protein product is CASSFRRGATDTQYF.

This clone was detected only once. The V call is TRBV9, the J call TRBJ1-4, with 9 bases aligning to TRBD1. Germline V gives CDR1 SGDLS, CDR2 YYNGEE. V shed 4 bases, J shed 8 bases, and the junction held 9 bases outside the gene matches. CDR3 length: 15 residues. For the CDR3, the DNA is TGTGCCAGCAGCTTTCCGGGACAGGGACAAGAAAAACTGTTTTTT. It encodes CASSFPGQGQEKLFF.

The genes are TRBV5-6 and TRBJ1-3; 11 nucleotides agree with TRBD1. Per the germline V gene, CDR1 is SGHDT and CDR2 is YYEEEE. The CDR3 sequence is 16 residues long. The trim removed 5 bases at V and 0 bases at J, leaving 4 bases unmatched. CDR3 coding DNA: TGTGCCAGCAGAAAGGACAGGGGGCTCTCTGGAAACACCATATATTTT. Translating gives CASRKDRGLSGNTIYF.

The chain is built from TRBV29-1 and TRBJ2-1; D may be TRBD2 (6 bases). The V end was cut by 5 bases, the J end by 3 bases, with 11 bases between. Germline V gives CDR1 SQVTM, CDR2 ANQGSEA. This CDR3 region has 13 residues. The CDR3 DNA sequence: TGCAGCGTTCCCCTAGCGAACTACAATGAGCAGTTCTTC. Its translation: CSVPLANYNEQFF.

A remark on this clone: The germline gene is not matched at one end of the junction; a read error may be the cause. V usage is TRBV6-6 and J usage is TRBJ2-1; D is perhaps TRBD2 (6 bases). The CDR3 sequence is 14 residues long. From germline, CDR1 is MNHNY and CDR2 SVGAGI (reference sequence). The CDR3 nucleotides read TGTGCCAGTTGTGCGTCGGGAGCCTACAGTGAGCAGTTCTTC. Its protein is CASCASGAYSEQFF.

This chain joins TRBV5-6 and TRBJ2-5; 7 nucleotides align to TRBD1. Germline V lookup: CDR1 SGHDT, CDR2 YYEEEE. With V trimmed by 4 bases and J by 1 base, 7 bases remained unmatched. The CDR3 is 15 residues long. This CDR3 is CASSATGRPQETQYF. CDR3 sequence (DNA): TGTGCCAGCAGCGCGACAGGGCGACCCCAAGAGACCCAGTACTTC.